These T cell receptor beta chains were read from a single sample in a study of T cells in Graves' hyperthyroidism and ophthalmopathy. TCRdb called the multiplex PCR reads again in MiXCR, with one record for every CDR3 protein. The sample includes roughly 350,000 distinct CDR3 sequences, approximately 15% of them seen just once. The sample was blood. The source is a woman aged 25-40 years with Graves' ophthalmopathy. Both conserved end residues are part of each CDR3. The D gene is left open where the match is weak. Clone size is stated in some rows and not others, as once, few, many or a class when expanded.

v_call	clone_size	j_call	d_call	cdr3_aa	cdr3_nt
TRBV20-1	many	TRBJ1-1	-	CSARDSKGNTEAFF	TGCAGTGCTAGAGATAGTAAGGGGAACACTGAAGCTTTCTTT
TRBV6-2/TRBV6-3	once	TRBJ1-1	-	CASSTVNHKAFF	TGTGCCAGCAGTACAGTAAACCATAAAGCTTTCTTT
TRBV19	-	TRBJ1-4	-	CASSIDRPRNEKLFF	TGTGCCAGTAGTATTGATAGACCGCGTAATGAAAAACTGTTTTTT
TRBV2	many	TRBJ2-5	TRBD1	CASNKDRATPQETQYF	TGTGCCAGCAACAAGGACAGGGCGACCCCCCAAGAGACCCAGTACTTC
TRBV7-6	many	TRBJ2-1	-	CASSQNPGNEQFF	TGTGCCAGCAGCCAAAACCCAGGGAATGAGCAGTTCTTC
TRBV7-6	many	TRBJ1-1	-	CASSLSGTLNTEAFF	TGTGCCAGCAGCTTATCCGGGACACTGAACACTGAAGCTTTCTTT
TRBV7-2	many	TRBJ2-1	-	CASSLADSYNEQFF	TGTGCCAGCAGCTTAGCCGACAGTTACAATGAGCAGTTCTTC
TRBV15	-	TRBJ1-5	-	CATSTGGQPQHF	TGTGCCACCAGCACGGGAGGTCAGCCCCAGCATTTT
TRBV25-1	-	TRBJ2-7	-	CASSEQGRTYEQYF	TGTGCCAGCAGTGAACAGGGTCGAACTTACGAGCAGTACTTC
TRBV7-3	many	TRBJ2-1	-	CASSSPPTYNEQFF	TGTGCCAGCAGCTCTCCCCCTACCTACAATGAGCAGTTCTTC
TRBV12-3/TRBV12-4	few	TRBJ2-3	-	CASSLDFIIISTDTQYF	TGTGCCAGCAGTTTAGATTTCATTATTATAAGCACAGATACGCAGTATTTT
TRBV29-1	few	TRBJ1-2	-	CSVEDRGPGYTF	TGCAGCGTTGAAGATCGAGGACCGGGCTACACCTTC
TRBV20-1	many	TRBJ2-1	TRBD2	CSARVAGGPYNEQFF	TGCAGTGCTAGAGTCGCGGGGGGCCCCTACAATGAGCAGTTCTTC
TRBV6-1	many	TRBJ2-5	TRBD1	CASSRTGNLVKTQYF	TGTGCCAGCAGTAGGACAGGGAATCTCGTAAAGACCCAGTACTTC
TRBV5-5	-	TRBJ2-3	-	CASSSAGAVNTDTQYF	TGTGCCAGCAGCTCCGCGGGGGCCGTCAACACAGATACGCAGTATTTT
TRBV6-2/TRBV6-3	many	TRBJ2-3	-	CASSYPGRQWGDTQYF	TGTGCCAGCAGTTACCCGGGACGACAATGGGGAGATACGCAGTATTTT
TRBV11-3	many	TRBJ2-5	TRBD1	CASSMGQGMQETQYF	TGTGCCAGCAGCATGGGACAGGGGATGCAAGAGACCCAGTACTTC
TRBV4-1	many	TRBJ1-4	-	CASSQYRDAEKLFF	TGCGCCAGCAGCCAATACAGGGATGCTGAAAAACTGTTTTTT
TRBV18	many	TRBJ1-5	-	CASSEGYNQPQHF	TGTGCCAGCTCAGAAGGCTACAATCAGCCCCAGCATTTT
TRBV12-3/TRBV12-4	many	TRBJ2-4	TRBD1	CASSGQGFAKNIQYF	TGTGCCAGCAGCGGACAGGGATTCGCCAAAAACATTCAGTACTTC
TRBV19	-	TRBJ2-3	-	CASSMPTGTQYF	TGTGCCAGTAGTATGCCCACTGGTACGCAGTATTTT
TRBV25-1	few	TRBJ1-3	TRBD1	CASSRGTGVWTGNTIYF	TGTGCCAGCAGTCGGGGGACAGGGGTTTGGACTGGAAACACCATATATTTT
TRBV12-3/TRBV12-4	few	TRBJ2-2	TRBD1	CASSWDRGYTGELFF	TGTGCCAGCAGTTGGGACAGGGGCTACACCGGGGAGCTGTTTTTT
TRBV28	many	TRBJ2-7	TRBD2	CASRLAGVYEQYF	TGTGCCAGCAGACTAGCGGGGGTCTACGAGCAGTACTTC
TRBV7-3	many	TRBJ2-1	TRBD2	CASSPGTSGGYSSYNEQFF	TGTGCCAGCAGCCCGGGGACTAGCGGGGGGTACAGCTCCTACAATGAGCAGTTCTTC
TRBV12-3/TRBV12-4	-	TRBJ1-2	-	CASRFQGSYGYTF	TGTGCCAGCAGGTTTCAGGGGAGCTATGGCTACACCTTC
TRBV28	many	TRBJ2-5	TRBD2	CASTTRLAGKETQYF	TGTGCCAGCACCACTCGGCTAGCGGGGAAAGAGACCCAGTACTTC
TRBV10-2	many	TRBJ1-1	-	CASSDGVNTEAFF	TGCGCCAGCAGTGATGGGGTGAACACTGAAGCTTTCTTT
TRBV5-1	-	TRBJ2-4	-	CASSFQGDIQYF	TGCGCCAGCAGCTTCCAGGGTGACATTCAGTACTTC
TRBV20-1	many	TRBJ2-1	TRBD2	CSARSTFGGSLKYNEQFF	TGCAGTGCTAGATCGACCTTCGGGGGGTCTCTAAAGTACAATGAGCAGTTCTTC
TRBV6-2/TRBV6-3	many	TRBJ2-5	-	CASNTGPWTGLETQYF	TGTGCCAGCAACACGGGACCCTGGACTGGATTGGAGACCCAGTACTTC
TRBV2	many	TRBJ1-5	-	CASSGTGSRNQPQHF	TGTGCCAGCAGTGGCACAGGTAGTCGCAATCAGCCCCAGCATTTT
TRBV15	few	TRBJ2-7	TRBD1	CATSRALDREYEQYF	TGTGCCACCAGCAGAGCCTTAGACAGGGAATACGAGCAGTACTTC
TRBV5-8	many	TRBJ1-2	TRBD1	CASSSPDRGPFYGYTF	TGTGCCAGCAGCTCACCCGACAGGGGGCCCTTCTATGGCTACACCTTC
TRBV7-3	many	TRBJ1-2	-	CASSLGIGAAFTF	TGTGCCAGCAGCCTCGGGATAGGGGCGGCGTTCACCTTC
TRBV6-1	few	TRBJ1-2	TRBD1	CASSEPTTGRYGYTF	TGTGCCAGCAGTGAACCAACGACAGGGCGCTATGGCTACACCTTC
TRBV5-1	few	TRBJ2-6	-	CASSLGGSSGANVLTF	TGCGCCAGCAGCTTGGGGGGAAGCTCTGGGGCCAACGTCCTGACTTTC
TRBV6-5	many	TRBJ2-7	-	CASSYLLGEEQYF	TGTGCCAGCAGTTACCTTCTCGGAGAGGAGCAGTACTTC
TRBV2	many	TRBJ2-5	-	CASSERGGGLGETQYF	TGTGCCAGCAGTGAAAGAGGGGGGGGCTTAGGGGAGACCCAGTACTTC
TRBV12-3/TRBV12-4	-	TRBJ2-1	TRBD2	CASSGIAGGQYDEQFF	TGTGCCAGCAGTGGTATAGCGGGGGGGCAATACGATGAGCAGTTCTTC
TRBV11-2	many	TRBJ2-7	TRBD1	CASSSNRGVYEQYF	TGTGCCAGCAGCTCGAACAGGGGGGTCTACGAGCAGTACTTC
TRBV20-1	-	TRBJ1-3	-	CSARLRGSGNTIYF	TGCAGTGCTAGACTGCGGGGCTCTGGAAACACCATATATTTT
TRBV2	many	TRBJ2-5	-	CASSDWETQYF	TGTGCCAGCAGTGATTGGGAGACCCAGTACTTC
TRBV5-1	-	TRBJ2-7	-	CASSFRPYEQYF	TGCGCCAGCAGCTTCCGACCCTACGAGCAGTACTTC
TRBV29-1	many	TRBJ2-7	-	CSVEDAPRDQGRYEQYF	TGCAGCGTTGAAGATGCCCCCAGGGACCAGGGACGATACGAGCAGTACTTC